The 8 T cell receptor beta chains given below trace back to one sample, sequenced in a study of Graves' ophthalmopathy and Graves' hyperthyroidism. As the template, RNA transcripts were used to amplify TCR beta CDR3 regions. HTBI primers served in a first-round RT-PCR, which a second-round multiplex PCR followed. TCRdb called the multiplex PCR reads again in MiXCR, with one record for every CDR3 protein. This table has some 400,000 distinct CDR3 sequences, approximately 16% appearing once. Material: peripheral blood. The receptor set was obtained from a woman between 18 and 29 years old with Graves' ophthalmopathy.

This clonotype was counted at least ten times. V is TRBV30 and J is TRBJ1-5; a possible D gene is TRBD1 (6 bases). V was cut by 2 bases and J by 4 bases, with 9 bases left in between. This CDR3 region has 13 residues. CDR1 is GTSNPN, CDR2 SVGIG, per germline (reference sequence). The CDR3 reads CAWSTRGNQPQHF. CDR3 bases: TGTGCCTGGAGTACCAGGGGAAATCAGCCCCAGCATTTT. Full variable domain (rest looked up from reference TRBV30 and TRBJ1-5): SQTIHQWPATLVQPVGSPLSLECTVEGTSNPNLYWYRQAAGRGLQLLFYSVGIGQISSEVPQNLSASRPQDRQFILSSKKLLLSDSGFYLCAWSTRGNQPQHFGDGTRLSIL.

This clonotype was detected many times. This chain links TRBV25-1 with TRBJ2-4; D possibly corresponds to TRBD1 (6 bases). The CDR3 length is 13 residues. The V gene lost 5 bases and the J gene lost 1 base, with 6 bases spanning the gap. Germline CDR1 and CDR2: MGHDK and SYGVNS. The CDR3 loop reads CASSQGAKNIQYF. CDR3 sequence (DNA): TGTGCCAGCAGTCAGGGGGCCAAAAACATTCAGTACTTC.

This clonotype was observed at least ten times. Possible read error: a much larger clone is one base away. This chain uses TRBV30 with TRBJ1-6; 8 positions match TRBD1. The V gene's germline CDR1 is GTSNPN and CDR2 SVGIG (reference sequence). The CDR3 is made up of 14 amino acids. Losses at the gene ends were 1 base for V and 7 bases for J; bases not matched to a gene: 3. The CDR3 region is CAWSARTGNSPLHF. The CDR3 coding sequence is TGTGCCTGGAGTGCGAGGACAGGGAATTCACCCCTCCACTTT. The complete variable domain, with remaining parts taken from reference TRBV30 and TRBJ1-6, reads SQTIHQWPATLVQPVGSPLSLECTVEGTSNPNLYWYRQAAGRGLQLLFYSVGIGQISSEVPQNLSASRPQDRQFILSSKKLLLSDSGFYLCAWSARTGNSPLHFGNGTRLTVT.

This clonotype appeared many times. The rearrangement links TRBV12-3 or TRBV12-4 to TRBJ1-6; unclear D gene. V dropped 2 bases and J dropped 8 bases, with 7 bases sitting between them. CDR3 length equals 13 residues. The CDR3 protein is CASSLLEDSPLHF. The CDR3 DNA follows: TGTGCCAGCAGTTTATTGGAAGATTCACCCCTCCACTTT.

This clonotype was detected only once. The CDR3 sequence is CASRDGTGTQYF. The CDR3 coding sequence is TGTGCCAGCAGAGACGGGACAGGGACCCAGTACTTC. The chain couples TRBV7-2 to TRBJ2-5; 8 positions match TRBD1. The CDR3 has 12 residues. The V and J ends lost 6 bases and 7 bases, in that order; junction bases with no gene match: 4. Germline lookup yields CDR1 SGHTA and CDR2 FQGNSA.

This clonotype has ten or more counts. The V call is TRBV12-5, the J call TRBJ1-1; unclear D gene. V was cut by 2 bases and J by 6 bases, with 19 bases left in between. This CDR3 region has 16 residues. Per germline, CDR1 LGHNT and CDR2 FRNRAP. CDR3 DNA: TGTGCTAGTGGTTTGTCCCCCCGGGCAGGAGGCGCTGAAGCTTTCTTT. Protein sequence: CASGLSPRAGGAEAFF.

The chain couples TRBV6-5 to TRBJ1-5; D uncertain. CDR3 length: 15 residues. Trimming took off 2 bases at V and 4 bases at J, with 12 bases between the two ends. Per germline, CDR1 MNHEY and CDR2 SVGAGI. CDR3 nucleotide sequence: TGTGCCAGCAGTTACGCGGGCGGCGTAAATCAGCCCCAGCATTTT. Amino acids: CASSYAGGVNQPQHF.

This clonotype was observed many times. This chain uses TRBV10-2 with TRBJ2-7; D is possibly TRBD2 (5 bases). CDR1 WSHSY and CDR2 SAAADI come from the germline V gene. The CDR3 has 17 residues. Trimming took off 3 bases at V and 2 bases at J, with 20 bases between the two ends. CDR3 protein: CASSDGPLEADAYEQYF. The DNA of the CDR3 is TGCGCCAGCAGTGATGGCCCCCTGGAGGCGGACGCCTACGAGCAGTACTTC.